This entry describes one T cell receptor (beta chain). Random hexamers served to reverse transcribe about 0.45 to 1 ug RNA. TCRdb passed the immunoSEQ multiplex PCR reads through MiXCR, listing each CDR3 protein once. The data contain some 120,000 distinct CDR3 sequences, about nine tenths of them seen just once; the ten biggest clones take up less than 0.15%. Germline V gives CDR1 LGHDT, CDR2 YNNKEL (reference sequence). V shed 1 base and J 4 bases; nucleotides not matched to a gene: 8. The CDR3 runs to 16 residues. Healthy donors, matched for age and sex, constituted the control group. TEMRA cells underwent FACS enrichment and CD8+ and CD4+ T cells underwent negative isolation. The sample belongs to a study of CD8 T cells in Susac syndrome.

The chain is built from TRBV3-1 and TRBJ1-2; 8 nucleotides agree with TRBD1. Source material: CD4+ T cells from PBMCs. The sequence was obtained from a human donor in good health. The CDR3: CASSQGTGIVAYGYTF. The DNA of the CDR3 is TGTGCCAGCAGCCAAGGGACAGGGATTGTCGCCTATGGCTACACCTTC.